The present entry profiles one T cell receptor beta chain with its context. No antigen is known for it. V shed 8 bases and J 1 base; nucleotides not matched to a gene: 3. Germline V CDR1 and CDR2: MNHNY, SVGAGI (reference sequence). The CDR3 has 14 amino acids. The data belong to a study of T-cell memory formation after mild COVID-19. Looking at the study overall: TCR clusters showed largely donor specificity.

General study results and limits: Pre-infection memory showed some responding clones, and this suggested that cross-reactive memory joined.

TCRdb reprocessed the 5' RACE reads via MiXCR and lists one record per CDR3 protein. This table has under 300,000 distinct CDR3 sequences, about 16% appearing once. The clonotype was recovered from a man aged 18 to 35 who had mild COVID-19 (a few samples of this study predate the infection). Cell type and time point are not known. V gene TRBV6-6 combines with J gene TRBJ2-7, with 12 positions matching TRBD2. Sequencing was carried out using PBMCs or a T cell subset sorted from them (not recorded which). The DNA for the CDR3 is TGTGCCAGCGGAGGGACTAGCGGGTCCTACGAGCAGTACTTC. Protein sequence: CASGGTSGSYEQYF.